This T cell receptor (beta chain) was observed in a study of OX40 agonist ivuxolimab in advanced cancers. Broadly, across the study: Ivuxolimab, which targeted the costimulatory receptor OX40 (CD134), was an agonistic, fully human IgG2 monoclonal antibody. Intravenous ivuxolimab was administered to patients every 2 weeks at six dose levels: 0.01, 0.1, 0.3, 1.5, 3 and 10 mg/kg. Among the roughly 50 dose-escalation patients, around 19 had hepatocellular carcinoma, 15 or so melanoma, 9 renal cell carcinoma and 9 head and neck cancer. A male proportion of about 79% and a mean age of around 60 years, ranging from 23 to 79, were recorded for the dose-escalation cohort. Prior anti-PD-1, anti-PD-L1 or anti-CTLA-4 therapy was permitted, and checkpoint inhibitors had been received by 30% to 40% of dose-escalation patients. Partial responses occurred in three dose-escalation patients: two with cutaneous melanoma and one with hepatocellular carcinoma. The purpose of peripheral TCRbeta sequencing was to test whether ivuxolimab changed TCR sequence diversity and led to clonal T-cell expansion. The monotherapy dose-escalation portion (N of about 52 patients) of the phase I ivuxolimab trial is reported in the paper.

The CDR3 runs 14 amino acids, cysteine and phenylalanine included. The entry retains the CDR3 DNA only, 42 bases that are in frame from base 1. V loses 7 bases, J loses 1 base, and the germline ends lie 14 bases apart. CDR1 is given as SGHAT and CDR2 as FQNNGV, both from the germline V gene. Patients with autoimmune disease history or receiving systemic immunosuppression were excluded from the trial. Peripheral blood for TCR sequencing was drawn from every dose cohort at baseline, at cycle 4 day 1 and at cycle 7 day 1. Samples came from an open-label, multicenter, first-in-human phase I dose-escalation trial of ivuxolimab. The trial enrolled adults with locally advanced or metastatic head and neck squamous cell, hepatocellular, melanoma or renal cell carcinoma. Before TCR sequencing, CD4+ T cells and CD8+ T cells from peripheral blood were sorted into separate populations. Here is what the overall study found, with its caveats: The antigen specificity of the clonally expanded peripheral T cells was not determined. Clonal expansion of both CD4+ and CD8+ blood T cells was observed from baseline to week 6 at doses 0.1 to 3.0 mg/kg. Low levels of normalized T-cell clonal expansion were also seen in some patients who did not respond. In partial responders in the 0.1-3.0 mg/kg groups, normalized peripheral clonal expansion was found to be among the lowest, especially among CD8+ T cells. After ivuxolimab, expanded clones were on average more numerous among CD8+ T cells than among CD4+ T cells.

For sequencing of the TCRbeta CDR3 region, genomic DNA was extracted from the sorted cells. The immunoSEQ Assay was used for sequencing of TCRbeta CDR3 regions. TCRdb's version of the immuneACCESS table is confined to in-frame rearrangements and falls short of the full clone set. An unresolved V gene accounts for under half of the shortfall where checked; the remainder is of unknown origin. For this sample there are roughly 75,000 clones; over 70% appear just once. Together, the top ten hold less than 0.85% of the sample. Points on this clone: What this receptor recognizes is not known. Base qualities are missing; no much larger clone stands one base away.

The TCR sequence derives from an adult with an advanced solid tumor such as melanoma, head and neck, liver or kidney cancer. Here the chain combines TRBV11-2 and TRBJ2-7; perhaps TRBD1 is the D gene, with 5 bases matching. The sequences come from CD4+ or CD8+ T cells sorted from blood, collected in a trial of the OX40 agonist ivuxolimab. The CDR3 protein: CASNPLTGSYEQYF. The base sequence is TGTGCCAGCAACCCCCTAACAGGATCCTACGAGCAGTACTTC.